This TCR beta chain was profiled in a study of T cells in Graves' hyperthyroidism and ophthalmopathy. The study, taken as a whole, reports: From stable hyperthyroidism, ophthalmopathy was separated by a 13 V-J model. For ophthalmopathy, model prediction preceded onset by a median around 7 months.

Researchers amplified the TCR beta CDR3 regions from RNA transcripts. Initially, a first-round RT-PCR of the TCR CDR3 employed the HTBI primer set. Each CDR3 protein is one row after TCRdb ran MiXCR on the multiplex PCR reads. The sample comprises around 700,000 distinct CDR3 sequences, around 20% of which are singletons, and approximately 16% rests with the top ten. Comments on this clonotype: Its antigen is undetermined.

Germline CDR1 ENHRY, CDR2 SYGVKD. The CDR3 has 16 residues. Losses at the gene ends were 0 bases for V and 5 bases for J; bases not matched to a gene: 5. The receptor was isolated from a woman aged 50 to 65 with Graves' hyperthyroidism that later progressed to Graves' ophthalmopathy. The gene calls are TRBV10-3 and TRBJ2-2; the match to TRBD1 covers 8 bases. The sequenced sample was blood. CDR3 sequence (DNA): TGTGCCATCAGTGAGTCTACTGGACAGGGAACCGGGGAGCTGTTTTTT. It encodes CAISESTGQGTGELFF.